This T cell receptor beta chain was sequenced during a study of shared clonotypes between healthy human individuals. Naive CD8 cells lacked CD45RO, underwent positive selection for CCR7 and left out terminally differentiated effector memory CD45RA+ cells. Donors comprised healthy HIV-negative adults lacking recent acute infections or vaccinations. The germline V gene encodes CDR1 SGDLS and CDR2 YYNGEE. This CDR3 contains 14 residues. Trimming stripped 0 bases from V and 3 bases from J, with 10 bases between. TCRdb keeps only in-frame clones here, not all; method: immunoSEQ multiplex PCR. The top ten hold less than 2% of the sample, which has approximately 2,000,000 clones, about 93% seen once. Broader study findings: Memory subsets generally showed smaller estimated richness than naive subsets did.

Remarks on this clone: What it binds is not known.

J is TRBJ2-7 and V is TRBV9; D remains unclear. Sequencing was done on a sample of naive CD8+ T cells from PBMCs. This clonotype originated in a man between 18 and 35 years old in good health. Some clones in this sample may be carry-over from other donors' samples. The chain's CDR3 is CASSVVDSNYEQYF. The CDR3, as DNA: TGTGCCAGCAGCGTAGTGGATAGCAACTACGAGCAGTACTTC.